This TCR beta chain was captured in a study of cytomegalovirus exposure and HLA in healthy donors. Regarding this clone: Antigen: not known.

Findings and caveats of the study: Reports described diagnosis of cytomegalovirus status by the classifier as highly specific and sensitive. Rarity marked most TCR sequences, yet some public TCRs occurred in many donors. Altogether, some 170 TCR beta chains were recorded as cytomegalovirus-associated.

The table came from immunoSEQ multiplex PCR; TCRdb's copy has only in-frame clones and leaves some out. There are 80,000 to 100,000 clones in the sample; less than 90% occur only once, and approximately 6.3% lies in the top ten. Sequencing input: PBMCs. This clonotype originated in a man younger than 35 in good health and CMV-seropositive.

For the CDR3, the DNA is TGTGCCAGCAGTTTAAGAAGGGGATCCTCCTACGAGCAGTACTTC. This codes for CASSLRRGSSYEQYF. This chain links TRBV27 with TRBJ2-7, with D perhaps matching TRBD1 (5 bases). Germline V gives CDR1 MNHEY, CDR2 SMNVEV (reference sequence). The V end was cut by 2 bases, the J end by 0 bases, with 11 bases between. This CDR3 has 15 residues.